This TCR beta chain derives from a study of metastatic and nonmetastatic thyroid tumors. This clone has at least ten counts. The CDR3 covers 16 residues. Looked up from germline, CDR1 is LNHDA and CDR2 is SQIVND (reference sequence). V dropped 4 bases and J dropped 2; count of bases not matched to a gene: 5. TCRdb ran MiXCR on the PCR reads. The repertoire consists of 20,000 to 25,000 clones, with roughly 16% occurring once and the leading ten covering more than 35%. Treatment of any kind had been given to no patient before thyroid surgery. The chain combines TRBV19 with TRBJ2-5; 12 bases are shared with TRBD2. Sequenced: blood. This receptor was taken from a female donor with papillary thyroid cancer or a benign thyroid nodule (not recorded which). Some clones in this sample may be carry-over from other donors' samples. Here the CDR3 reads CASSKRTSGIQETQYF. The CDR3 nucleotides are TGTGCCAGTAGTAAAAGGACTAGCGGGATACAAGAGACCCAGTACTTC.